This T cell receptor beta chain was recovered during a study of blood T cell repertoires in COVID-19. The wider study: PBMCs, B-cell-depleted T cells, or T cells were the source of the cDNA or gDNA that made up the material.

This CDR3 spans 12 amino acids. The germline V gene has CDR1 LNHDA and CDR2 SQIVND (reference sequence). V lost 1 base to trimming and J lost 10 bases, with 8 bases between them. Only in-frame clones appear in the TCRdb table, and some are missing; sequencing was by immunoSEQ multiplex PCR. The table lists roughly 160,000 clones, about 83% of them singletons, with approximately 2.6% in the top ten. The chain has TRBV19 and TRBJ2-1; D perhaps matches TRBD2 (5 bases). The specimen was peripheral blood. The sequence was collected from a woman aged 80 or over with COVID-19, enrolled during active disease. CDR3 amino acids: CASSIGGLEQFF. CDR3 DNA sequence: TGTGCCAGTAGTATAGGAGGGTTAGAGCAGTTCTTC.